This T cell receptor (beta chain) was observed in a study of CXCR3-negative and CXCR3-positive naive CD8 T cells. The CDR3 consists of 17 residues. Per germline, CDR1 SGDLS and CDR2 YYNGEE. UMI-labeled 5' RACE yielded the TRB cDNA libraries. TCRdb derives one entry per CDR3 protein from the 5' RACE reads, leaving out DNA. The table lists more than 50,000 distinct CDR3 sequences. As concerns this clonotype: Its specificity is not known.

CD45RO-CCR7+CD27+CD95- marked naive CD8+ T cells. Overall study findings and caveats: Naive cells positive for CXCR3 carried more hydrophobic TRB CDR3s than CXCR3-negative ones.

The TCR comes from a human donor in good health. Some clones in this sample may be carry-over from other donors' samples. J is TRBJ2-7 and V is TRBV9; the D call of TRBD1 rests on TCRdb alone, since no DNA is present to check it. The specimen was naive CXCR3- CD8+ T cells from blood. Stated subset: CD45RO-CCR7+CD27+CD95- naive CD8+ T cells lacking CXCR3 (TNR3-). CDR3 sequence reads: CASSAEPGQGSRDEQYF.